This TCR beta chain stems from a study of blood T cells in healthy people across ages. General study results and limits: The recorded TCR beta diversity per million T cells decreased in a roughly linear manner with age.

The CDR3 length is 14 residues. With 3 bases removed from V and 5 bases from J, the gap between germline ends came to 15 bases. Germline V gives CDR1 SQVTM, CDR2 ANQGSEA. Alongside a J-beta primer mix, a sample-barcoded 5' primer served in a second PCR lasting about 7 to 11 cycles. TCRdb analysed the 5' RACE reads with MiXCR anew, one entry per CDR3 protein. The profile shows fewer than 1,000,000 distinct CDR3 sequences, about 42% of them singletons. To note about this clonotype: Its antigen is as yet unknown.

Donors were systemically healthy Caucasian individuals from Russia aged roughly 6 to 95 years. Samples each yielded at least 6 micrograms of total RNA. Sequenced sample: blood. This receptor was identified in a man older than 75 in good health. This chain joins TRBV29-1 and TRBJ2-3; D gene ambiguous. The DNA of the CDR3 is TGCAGCGTTGAGGCCGCAGGCCTCAAAGATACGCAGTATTTT. Its protein is CSVEAAGLKDTQYF.